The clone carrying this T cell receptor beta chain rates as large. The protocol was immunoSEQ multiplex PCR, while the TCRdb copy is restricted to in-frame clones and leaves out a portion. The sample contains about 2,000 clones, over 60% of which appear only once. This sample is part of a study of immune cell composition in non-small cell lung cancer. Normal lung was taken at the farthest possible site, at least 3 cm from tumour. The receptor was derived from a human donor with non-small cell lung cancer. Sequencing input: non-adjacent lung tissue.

CDR3 sequence reads: CASSDLGYTF. The DNA for the CDR3 is TGTGCCAGCAGTGATCTCGGCTACACCTTC. The J gene is TRBJ1-2, the V gene TRBV2; D gene unclear. Trimming stripped 3 bases from V and 8 bases from J, with 4 bases between. CDR3 length equals 10 residues. Germline CDR1 reads SNHLY; CDR2 reads FYNNEI.